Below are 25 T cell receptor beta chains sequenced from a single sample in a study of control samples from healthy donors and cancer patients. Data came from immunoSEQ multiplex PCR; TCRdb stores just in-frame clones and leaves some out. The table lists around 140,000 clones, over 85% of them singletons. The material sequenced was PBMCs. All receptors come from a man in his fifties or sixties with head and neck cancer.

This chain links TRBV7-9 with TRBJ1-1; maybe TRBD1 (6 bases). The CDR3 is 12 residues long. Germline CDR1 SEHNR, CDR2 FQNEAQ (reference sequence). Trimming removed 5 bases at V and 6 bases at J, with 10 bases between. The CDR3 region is CASSQDRSEAFF. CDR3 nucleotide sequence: TGTGCCAGCAGCCAAGACAGGTCTGAAGCTTTCTTT.

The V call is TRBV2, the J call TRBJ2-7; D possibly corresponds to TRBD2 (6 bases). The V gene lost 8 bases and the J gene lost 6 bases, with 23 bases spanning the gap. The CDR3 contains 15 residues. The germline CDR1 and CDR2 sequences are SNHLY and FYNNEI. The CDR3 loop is CASLPLETRYGEQYF. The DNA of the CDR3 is TGTGCCAGCCTGCCTTTGGAGACTAGGTATGGCGAGCAGTACTTC.

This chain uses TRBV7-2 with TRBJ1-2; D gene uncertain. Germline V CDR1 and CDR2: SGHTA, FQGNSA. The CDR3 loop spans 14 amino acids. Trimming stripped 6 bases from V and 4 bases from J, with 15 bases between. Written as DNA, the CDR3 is TGTGCCAGCAGTCTAGACGGGCTGCCCTATGGCTACACCTTC. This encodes CASSLDGLPYGYTF.

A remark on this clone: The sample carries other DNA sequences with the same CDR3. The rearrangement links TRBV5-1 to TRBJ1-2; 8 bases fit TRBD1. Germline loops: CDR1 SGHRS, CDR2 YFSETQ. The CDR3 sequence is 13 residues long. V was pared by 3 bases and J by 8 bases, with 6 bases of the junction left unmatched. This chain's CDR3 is CASSSTGVGGYTF. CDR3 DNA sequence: TGCGCCAGCAGCTCGACAGGGGTGGGGGGCTACACCTTC.

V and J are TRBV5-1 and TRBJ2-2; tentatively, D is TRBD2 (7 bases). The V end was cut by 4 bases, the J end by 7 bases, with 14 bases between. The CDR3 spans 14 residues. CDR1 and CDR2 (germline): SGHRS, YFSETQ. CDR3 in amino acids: CASSIGGGGGELFF. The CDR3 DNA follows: TGCGCCAGCAGCATCGGCGGGGGCGGCGGGGAGCTGTTTTTT.

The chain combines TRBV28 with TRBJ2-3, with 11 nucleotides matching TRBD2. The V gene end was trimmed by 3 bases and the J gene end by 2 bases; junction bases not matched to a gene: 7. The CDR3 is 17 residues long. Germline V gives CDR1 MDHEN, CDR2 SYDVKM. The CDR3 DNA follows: TGTGCCAGCAGTTTGTATGGGACTAGCGGAGTCACAGATACGCAGTATTTT. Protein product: CASSLYGTSGVTDTQYF.

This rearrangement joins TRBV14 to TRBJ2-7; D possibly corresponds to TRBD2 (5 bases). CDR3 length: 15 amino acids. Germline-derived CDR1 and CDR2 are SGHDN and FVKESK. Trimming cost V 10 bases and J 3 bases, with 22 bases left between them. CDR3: CATLPRAEAHYEQYF. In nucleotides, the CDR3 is TGTGCCACTCTCCCTCGGGCGGAGGCCCACTACGAGCAGTACTTC.

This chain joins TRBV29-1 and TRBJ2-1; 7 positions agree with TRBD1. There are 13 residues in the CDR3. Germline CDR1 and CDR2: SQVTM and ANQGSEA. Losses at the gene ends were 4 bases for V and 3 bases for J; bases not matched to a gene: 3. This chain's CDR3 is CSVGRDSYNEQFF. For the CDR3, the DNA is TGCAGCGTTGGCCGGGACAGCTACAATGAGCAGTTCTTC.

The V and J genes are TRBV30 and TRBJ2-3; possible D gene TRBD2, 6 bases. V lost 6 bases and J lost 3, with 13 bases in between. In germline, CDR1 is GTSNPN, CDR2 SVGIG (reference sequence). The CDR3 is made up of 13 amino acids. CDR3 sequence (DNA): TGTGCCTGCACAAAGGGGAGGACAGATACGCAGTATTTT. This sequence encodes CACTKGRTDTQYF.

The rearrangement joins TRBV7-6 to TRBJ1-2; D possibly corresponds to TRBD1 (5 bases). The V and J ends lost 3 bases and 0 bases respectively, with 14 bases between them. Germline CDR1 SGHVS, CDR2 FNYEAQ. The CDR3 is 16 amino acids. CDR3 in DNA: TGTGCCAGCAGCTTGCAACCGGACACTTCTAACTATGGCTACACCTTC. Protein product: CASSLQPDTSNYGYTF.

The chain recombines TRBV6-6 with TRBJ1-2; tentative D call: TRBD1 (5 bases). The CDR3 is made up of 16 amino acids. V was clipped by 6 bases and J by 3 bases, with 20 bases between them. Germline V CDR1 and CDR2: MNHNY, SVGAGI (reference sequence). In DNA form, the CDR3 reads TGTGCCAGCAGGTTAATTCCGGACGGGGGAGACTATGGCTACACCTTC. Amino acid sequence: CASRLIPDGGDYGYTF.

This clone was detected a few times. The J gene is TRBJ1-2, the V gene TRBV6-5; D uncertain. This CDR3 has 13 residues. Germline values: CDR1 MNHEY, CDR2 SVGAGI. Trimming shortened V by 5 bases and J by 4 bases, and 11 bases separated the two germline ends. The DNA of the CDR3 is TGTGCCAGCAGTCTCCCGCCGGGCTATGGCTACACCTTC. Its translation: CASSLPPGYGYTF.

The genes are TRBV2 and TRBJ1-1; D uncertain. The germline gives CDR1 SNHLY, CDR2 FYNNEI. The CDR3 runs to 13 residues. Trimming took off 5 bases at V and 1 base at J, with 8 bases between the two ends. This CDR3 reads CASSTDANTEAFF. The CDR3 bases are TGTGCCAGCAGTACAGACGCGAACACTGAAGCTTTCTTT.

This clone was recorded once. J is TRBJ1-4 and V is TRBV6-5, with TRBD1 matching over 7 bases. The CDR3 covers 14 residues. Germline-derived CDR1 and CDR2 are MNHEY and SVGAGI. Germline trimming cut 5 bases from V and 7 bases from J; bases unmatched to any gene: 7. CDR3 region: CASSIGGRAEKLFF. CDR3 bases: TGTGCCAGCAGTATAGGGGGCCGGGCTGAAAAACTGTTTTTT.

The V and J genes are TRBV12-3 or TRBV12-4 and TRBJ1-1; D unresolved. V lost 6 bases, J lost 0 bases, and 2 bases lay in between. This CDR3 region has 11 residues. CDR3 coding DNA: TGTGCCAGCAGGATGAACACTGAAGCTTTCTTT. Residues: CASRMNTEAFF.

CDR3 loop: CASSSRDRGQETQYF. The CDR3 DNA is TGTGCCAGCAGCTCCCGGGACAGGGGGCAAGAGACCCAGTACTTC. The rearrangement joins TRBV5-4 to TRBJ2-5; 11 bases fit TRBD1. The germline gives CDR1 SGHNT, CDR2 YYREEE (reference sequence). Losses at the gene ends were 3 bases for V and 2 bases for J; bases not matched to a gene: 3. The CDR3 has 15 residues.

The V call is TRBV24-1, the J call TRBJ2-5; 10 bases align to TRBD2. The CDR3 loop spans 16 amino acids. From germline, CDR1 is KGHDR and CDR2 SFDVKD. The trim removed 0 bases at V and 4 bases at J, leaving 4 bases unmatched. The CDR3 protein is CATSDLSSGRGETQYF. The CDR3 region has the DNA TGTGCCACCAGTGATTTGTCCAGCGGGAGGGGAGAGACCCAGTACTTC.

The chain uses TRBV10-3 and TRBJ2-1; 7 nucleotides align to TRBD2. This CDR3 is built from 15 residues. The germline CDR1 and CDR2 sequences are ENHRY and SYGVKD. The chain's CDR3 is CGSSAASGPYNEQFF. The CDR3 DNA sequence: TGTGGATCCTCAGCGGCTAGCGGACCTTACAATGAGCAGTTCTTC.

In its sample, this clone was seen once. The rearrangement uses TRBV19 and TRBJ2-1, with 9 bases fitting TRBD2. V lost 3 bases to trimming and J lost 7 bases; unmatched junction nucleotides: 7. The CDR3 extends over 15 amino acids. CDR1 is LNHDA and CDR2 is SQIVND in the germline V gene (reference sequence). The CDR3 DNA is TGTGCCAGTAGTATGATGGGACTAGCAGGGAATGAGCAGTTCTTC. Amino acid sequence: CASSMMGLAGNEQFF.

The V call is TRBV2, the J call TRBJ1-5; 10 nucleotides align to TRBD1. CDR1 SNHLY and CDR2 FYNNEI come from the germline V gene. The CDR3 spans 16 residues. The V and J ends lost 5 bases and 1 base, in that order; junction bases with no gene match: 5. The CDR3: CASSWATGGSNQPQHF. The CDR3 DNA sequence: TGTGCCAGCAGTTGGGCGACAGGGGGCAGCAATCAGCCCCAGCATTTT.

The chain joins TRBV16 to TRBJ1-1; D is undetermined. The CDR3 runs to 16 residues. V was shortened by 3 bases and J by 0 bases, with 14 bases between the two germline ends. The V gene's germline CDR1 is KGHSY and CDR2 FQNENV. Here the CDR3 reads CASSHPRLLMNTEAFF. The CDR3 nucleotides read TGTGCCAGCAGCCATCCCCGACTGCTCATGAACACTGAAGCTTTCTTT.

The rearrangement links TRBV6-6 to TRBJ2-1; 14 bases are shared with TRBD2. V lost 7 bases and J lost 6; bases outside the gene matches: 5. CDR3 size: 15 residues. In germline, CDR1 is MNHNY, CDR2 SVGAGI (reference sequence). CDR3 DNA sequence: TGTGCCAGCATGACAGGGACTAGCGGGAGCAATGAGCAGTTCTTC. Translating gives CASMTGTSGSNEQFF.

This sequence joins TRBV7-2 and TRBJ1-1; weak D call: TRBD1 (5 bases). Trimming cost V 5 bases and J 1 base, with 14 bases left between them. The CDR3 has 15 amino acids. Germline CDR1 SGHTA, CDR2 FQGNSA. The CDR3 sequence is CASSLGRTENTEAFF. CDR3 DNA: TGTGCCAGCAGCCTGGGACGGACGGAGAACACTGAAGCTTTCTTT.

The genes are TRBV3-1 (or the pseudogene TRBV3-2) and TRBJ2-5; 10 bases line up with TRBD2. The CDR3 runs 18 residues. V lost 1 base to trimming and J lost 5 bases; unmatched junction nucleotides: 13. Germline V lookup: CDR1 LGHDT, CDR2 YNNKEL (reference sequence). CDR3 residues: CASSQGGGSGRAVETQYF. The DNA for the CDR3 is TGTGCCAGCAGCCAAGGGGGGGGGAGCGGGAGGGCGGTGGAGACCCAGTACTTC.

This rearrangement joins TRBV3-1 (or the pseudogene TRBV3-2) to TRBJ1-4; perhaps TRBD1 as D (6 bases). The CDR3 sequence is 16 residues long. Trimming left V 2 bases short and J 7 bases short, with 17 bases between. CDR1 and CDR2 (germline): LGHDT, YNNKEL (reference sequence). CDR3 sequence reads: CASSQNNIGTTEKLFF. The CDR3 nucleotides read TGTGCCAGCAGCCAAAATAATATTGGGACAACTGAAAAACTGTTTTTT.